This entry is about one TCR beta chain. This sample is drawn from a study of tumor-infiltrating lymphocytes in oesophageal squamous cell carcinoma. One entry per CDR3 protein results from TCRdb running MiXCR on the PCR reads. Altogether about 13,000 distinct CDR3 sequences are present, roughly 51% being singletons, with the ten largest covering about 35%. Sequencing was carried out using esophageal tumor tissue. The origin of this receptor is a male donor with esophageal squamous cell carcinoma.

CDR3 bases: TGTGCCAGCAGTCCCACCGGTGGGGGAGGAGAGACCCAGTACTTC. This encodes CASSPTGGGGETQYF. The V gene is TRBV7-9, the J gene TRBJ2-5, with D maybe TRBD2 (6 bases). Trimming shortened V by 6 bases and J by 4 bases, and 18 bases separated the two germline ends. Germline V gives CDR1 SEHNR, CDR2 FQNEAQ (reference sequence). The CDR3 totals 15 residues.